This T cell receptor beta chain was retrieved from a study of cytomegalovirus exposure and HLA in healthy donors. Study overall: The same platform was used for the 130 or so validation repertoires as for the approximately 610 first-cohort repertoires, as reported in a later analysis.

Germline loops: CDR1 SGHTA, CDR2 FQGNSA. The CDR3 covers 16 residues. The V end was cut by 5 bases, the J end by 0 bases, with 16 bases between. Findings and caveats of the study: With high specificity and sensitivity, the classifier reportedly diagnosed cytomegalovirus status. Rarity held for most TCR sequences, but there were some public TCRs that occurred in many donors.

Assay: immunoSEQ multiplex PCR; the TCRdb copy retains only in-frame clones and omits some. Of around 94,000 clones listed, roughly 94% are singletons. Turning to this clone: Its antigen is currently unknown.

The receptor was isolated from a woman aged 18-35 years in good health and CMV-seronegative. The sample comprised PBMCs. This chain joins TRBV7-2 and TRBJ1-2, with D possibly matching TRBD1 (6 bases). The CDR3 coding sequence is TGTGCCAGCAGCCCAGAGGGGGGGAGAACTAACTATGGCTACACCTTC. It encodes CASSPEGGRTNYGYTF.